Each of the 27 T cell receptor beta chains below was sequenced from the same sample in a study of cytomegalovirus exposure and HLA in healthy donors. Profiled with immunoSEQ multiplex PCR; TCRdb holds only in-frame clones, not every one. This table has around 150,000 clones, about 90% appearing once. Sequencing was carried out using PBMCs. The origin of the receptors is a woman under 30 in good health and CMV-seropositive.

The chain combines TRBV5-1 with TRBJ2-3; TRBD1 might be the D (5 bases). V was pared by 0 bases and J by 1 base, with 9 bases between. This CDR3 has 15 residues. The germline gives CDR1 SGHRS, CDR2 YFSETQ. CDR3 nucleotides: TGCGCCAGCAGCTTGGCAGGGCCGGGCACAGATACGCAGTATTTT. Translation gives CASSLAGPGTDTQYF.

This sequence joins TRBV6-5 and TRBJ2-7; D not certain. The CDR3 runs 12 residues. CDR1 and CDR2 (germline): MNHEY, SVGAGI. V lost 5 bases to trimming and J lost 5 bases, with 10 bases between them. DNA of the CDR3: TGTGCCAGCAGTCAGTCGCGGAACGAGCAGTACTTC. Amino acid sequence: CASSQSRNEQYF.

The chain recombines TRBV19 with TRBJ2-5; D is perhaps TRBD1 (5 bases). Between the trimmed V and J ends, which lost 1 base and 5 bases, there was a span of 17 bases. This CDR3 spans 16 amino acids. The V gene's germline CDR1 is LNHDA and CDR2 SQIVND (reference sequence). CDR3 region: CASSIGRPGQNETQYF. The CDR3 region has the DNA TGTGCCAGTAGTATAGGTCGGCCAGGGCAGAATGAGACCCAGTACTTC.

The chain links TRBV6-1 to TRBJ2-5; the match to TRBD2 covers 7 bases. The germline gives CDR1 MNHNS, CDR2 SASEGT. V dropped 6 bases and J dropped 1; count of bases not matched to a gene: 2. The CDR3 length is 13 residues. The CDR3 here is CASRAGVQETQYF. The CDR3 DNA reads as TGTGCCAGCAGGGCGGGGGTCCAAGAGACCCAGTACTTC.

This chain uses TRBV5-8 with TRBJ2-5, with 9 bases lining up with TRBD1. The CDR3 sequence is 14 residues long. The germline V gene encodes CDR1 SGHTS and CDR2 YDEGEE. Trimming took 3 bases from V and 5 from J; bases not matched to a gene: 5. The DNA of the CDR3 is TGTGCCAGCAGCTACCACAGGGGGCGTGAGACCCAGTACTTC. It codes for CASSYHRGRETQYF.

The chain uses TRBV7-9 and TRBJ2-1; the match to TRBD2 covers 7 bases. Trimming removed 2 bases from V and 7 bases from J; junction bases left unmatched: 17. There are 18 residues in the CDR3. Germline CDR1 and CDR2: SEHNR and FQNEAQ (reference sequence). The CDR3 protein is CASSLSLQAGARANEQFF. For the CDR3, the DNA is TGTGCCAGCAGCTTAAGCCTCCAGGCGGGAGCCAGGGCTAATGAGCAGTTCTTC.

The chain carries TRBV7-4 and TRBJ2-5; TRBD2 agrees at 13 bases. The CDR3 contains 15 residues. J lost 2 bases, V lost 6 bases, and 3 bases had no gene match. CDR1 and CDR2 from the germline V gene are SGHVT and SQSDAQ. In DNA form, the CDR3 reads TGTGCCAGCAGGCGACTAGCGGGGGGACAAGAGACCCAGTACTTC. Protein product: CASRRLAGGQETQYF.

The rearrangement links TRBV6-4 to TRBJ2-5; TRBD1 is a possible D gene (6 bases). The V gene lost 6 bases and the J gene lost 2 bases, with 19 bases spanning the gap. The germline CDR1 and CDR2 sequences are MRHNA and SNTAGT. The CDR3 contains 16 residues. In nucleotides, the CDR3 is TGTGCCAGCAGCCCTGCGATTCGGACAGTACAAGAGACCCAGTACTTC. Its protein product is CASSPAIRTVQETQYF.

The rearrangement links TRBV19 to TRBJ1-2, with 10 bases matching TRBD1. The CDR3 contains 16 residues. Germline values: CDR1 LNHDA, CDR2 SQIVND (reference sequence). J gave up 2 bases and V 3 bases, and 6 bases lay outside the gene matches. The CDR3 DNA is TGTGCCAGTAGTATGGGGACAGGGGAAAGAAACTATGGCTACACCTTC. Protein: CASSMGTGERNYGYTF.

The V call is TRBV5-6, the J call TRBJ1-3; D call uncertain. CDR1 SGHDT and CDR2 YYEEEE come from the germline V gene. The CDR3 is 17 residues long. V was shortened by 4 bases and J by 0 bases, with 17 bases between the two germline ends. The CDR3 sequence: CASSPRGRAFSGNTIYF. The CDR3 nucleotides read TGTGCCAGCAGCCCGCGGGGAAGGGCGTTCTCTGGAAACACCATATATTTT.

The chain uses TRBV2 and TRBJ1-4; 11 nucleotides line up with TRBD1. Per germline, CDR1 SNHLY and CDR2 FYNNEI. V lost 6 bases and J lost 6; bases outside the gene matches: 9. CDR3 length: 16 amino acids. The CDR3 DNA reads as TGTGCCAGCAGCCGGGACAGGGGGAAGAATGATGAAAAACTGTTTTTT. Translated, it gives CASSRDRGKNDEKLFF.

This clone was seen once. The CDR3 region is CASSFGGGSADTQYF. The DNA for the CDR3 is TGTGCCAGCAGTTTCGGTGGCGGGAGCGCAGATACGCAGTATTTT. This chain connects TRBV28 to TRBJ2-3; 7 bases map to TRBD2. The trim removed 3 bases at V and 4 bases at J, leaving 7 bases unmatched. This CDR3 contains 15 residues. Germline CDR1 is MDHEN and CDR2 is SYDVKM.

The chain links TRBV5-5 to TRBJ2-2; the D gene is possibly TRBD2 (6 bases). The CDR3 is 13 amino acids. Trimming removed 7 bases from V and 4 bases from J, with 11 bases in between. The V gene's germline CDR1 is SGHKS and CDR2 YYEKEE (reference sequence). CDR3: CASARGSTGELFF. CDR3 nucleotide sequence: TGTGCCAGCGCCCGGGGGAGCACCGGGGAGCTGTTTTTT. The full variable domain, completed using reference TRBV5-5 and TRBJ2-2, is DAGVTQSPTHLIKTRGQQVTLRCSPISGHKSVSWYQQVLGQGPQFIFQYYEKEERGRGNFPDRFSARQFPNYSSELNVNALLLGDSALYLCASARGSTGELFFGEGSRLTVL.

This chain links TRBV7-9 with TRBJ1-4, with a weak D call TRBD1 (5 bases). The CDR3 is 14 residues long. V lost 3 bases to trimming and J lost 5 bases, with 10 bases between them. Germline CDR1 and CDR2: SEHNR and FQNEAQ (reference sequence). The CDR3 reads CASSFGGRNEKLFF. As DNA, the CDR3 is TGTGCCAGCAGCTTCGGGGGAAGAAATGAAAAACTGTTTTTT. The full variable domain, with the rest looked up from reference TRBV7-9 and TRBJ1-4, is DTGVSQNPRHKITKRGQNVTFRCDPISEHNRLYWYRQTLGQGPEFLTYFQNEAQLEKSRLLSDRFSAERPKGSFSTLEIQRTEQGDSAMYLCASSFGGRNEKLFFGSGTQLSVL.

The CDR3 spells CASRPGLTYEQYF. The CDR3 DNA is TGTGCCAGCAGGCCGGGACTCACCTACGAGCAGTACTTC. The chain combines TRBV6-5 with TRBJ2-7; weak D call: TRBD2 (6 bases). The ends were cut back, 6 bases at V and 2 bases at J, with 11 bases in the middle. Germline CDR1 reads MNHEY; CDR2 reads SVGAGI. CDR3 length: 13 amino acids.

This clone has a handful of counts. Other DNA variants within this sample encode the same CDR3. CDR3 DNA: TGTGCCAGCAGCCCAGACGGGGGCACCGGGGAGCTGTTTTTT. The encoded protein is CASSPDGGTGELFF. This rearrangement joins TRBV9 to TRBJ2-2; a possible D gene is TRBD2 (6 bases). The V end was cut by 4 bases, the J end by 4 bases, with 11 bases between. This CDR3 comprises 14 residues. Germline CDR1 and CDR2: SGDLS and YYNGEE. The full variable domain, with the rest looked up from reference TRBV9 and TRBJ2-2, is DSGVTQTPKHLITATGQRVTLRCSPRSGDLSVYWYQQSLDQGLQFLIQYYNGEERAKGNILERFSAQQFPDLHSELNLSSLELGDSALYFCASSPDGGTGELFFGEGSRLTVL.

The gene calls are TRBV2 and TRBJ2-1; D possibly corresponds to TRBD1 (5 bases). From germline, CDR1 is SNHLY and CDR2 FYNNEI. The CDR3 has 13 residues. Deletions cut 1 base from V and 6 bases from J, with 7 bases between. CDR3: CASSEGQLNEQFF. CDR3 coding DNA: TGTGCCAGCAGTGAAGGACAGCTCAATGAGCAGTTCTTC. The complete variable domain, with remaining parts taken from reference TRBV2 and TRBJ2-1, reads EPEVTQTPSHQVTQMGQEVILRCVPISNHLYFYWYRQILGQKVEFLVSFYNNEISEKSEIFDDQFSVERPDGSNFTLKIRSTKLEDSAMYFCASSEGQLNEQFFGPGTRLTVL.

The rearrangement joins TRBV30 to TRBJ1-1, with a possible D match to TRBD1 (6 bases). This CDR3 spans 13 amino acids. Deletions cut 4 bases from V and 4 bases from J, with 13 bases between. Per germline, CDR1 GTSNPN and CDR2 SVGIG (reference sequence). The CDR3 reads CAWTQGRGTEAFF. DNA for the CDR3: TGTGCCTGGACCCAGGGGCGAGGCACTGAAGCTTTCTTT.

This clone came up a few times. The CDR3 is CAWSASPGGYAFF. CDR3 DNA sequence: TGTGCCTGGAGTGCCTCCCCCGGAGGGTATGCTTTCTTT. The rearrangement links TRBV30 to TRBJ1-1; D call uncertain. Trimming cost V 1 base and J 11 bases, with 17 bases left between them. The CDR3 covers 13 residues. Germline lookup yields CDR1 GTSNPN and CDR2 SVGIG (reference sequence).

The chain links TRBV25-1 to TRBJ1-4; 10 nucleotides match TRBD1. This CDR3 contains 17 residues. Germline assignment: CDR1 MGHDK and CDR2 SYGVNS. Trimming cost V 3 bases and J 5 bases; bases outside gene matches: 9. The chain's CDR3 is CASSDRGQGVSNEKLFF. In DNA form, the CDR3 reads TGTGCCAGCAGTGACCGAGGACAGGGGGTGTCGAATGAAAAACTGTTTTTT.

The chain links TRBV2 to TRBJ2-3; 13 bases match TRBD2. Trimming removed 4 bases from V and 3 bases from J; junction bases left unmatched: 1. Germline CDR1 SNHLY, CDR2 FYNNEI. CDR3 length equals 15 residues. CDR3 protein: CASSATSGRTDTQYF. The CDR3 DNA sequence: TGTGCCAGCAGTGCGACTAGCGGGAGGACAGATACGCAGTATTTT.

This chain connects TRBV7-6 to TRBJ2-2; 8 positions match TRBD1. This CDR3 is 16 amino acids long. V was pared by 1 base and J by 2 bases, with 3 bases of the junction left unmatched. CDR1 and CDR2 (germline): SGHVS, FNYEAQ. Written as DNA, the CDR3 is TGTGCCAGCAGCTTAGTGCAGGGGGCCAACACCGGGGAGCTGTTTTTT. Amino acid sequence: CASSLVQGANTGELFF.

V gene TRBV6-1 combines with J gene TRBJ1-2; 9 bases agree with TRBD1. This CDR3 region has 16 residues. V was clipped by 2 bases and J by 6 bases; unmatched bases: 10. The V gene's germline CDR1 is MNHNS and CDR2 SASEGT. CDR3 protein: CASSEFDRGLRDGYTF. Here the CDR3 DNA reads TGTGCCAGCAGTGAATTTGACAGGGGGTTGAGGGATGGCTACACCTTC.

The chain recombines TRBV7-9 with TRBJ2-1; 9 positions agree with TRBD1. The V gene end was trimmed by 4 bases and the J gene end by 9 bases; junction bases not matched to a gene: 7. Germline V lookup: CDR1 SEHNR, CDR2 FQNEAQ (reference sequence). The CDR3 covers 14 residues. The DNA for the CDR3 is TGTGCCAGCAGCTATGGACAGGGGCGGGGTGAGCAGTTCTTC. Its protein product is CASSYGQGRGEQFF.

The chain combines TRBV6-5 with TRBJ2-5; D is possibly TRBD1 (6 bases). Trimming shortened V by 0 bases and J by 4 bases, and 12 bases separated the two germline ends. Germline CDR1 reads MNHEY; CDR2 reads SVGAGI. The CDR3 runs 15 residues. CDR3 nucleotide sequence: TGTGCCAGCAGTTACTCGATACAGGGTATAGAGACCCAGTACTTC. Translation gives CASSYSIQGIETQYF.

V gene TRBV7-9 combines with J gene TRBJ2-6, with 9 bases matching TRBD1. The CDR3 has 17 amino acids. V shed 5 bases and J 2 bases; nucleotides not matched to a gene: 7. CDR1 and CDR2 from the germline V gene are SEHNR and FQNEAQ (reference sequence). The CDR3 sequence is CASSARDRVAGANVLTF. The CDR3 DNA is TGTGCCAGCAGCGCCCGGGACAGGGTAGCTGGGGCCAACGTCCTGACTTTC.

The chain is built from TRBV18 and TRBJ1-1, with 8 bases aligning to TRBD1. V gave up 3 bases and J gave up 6 bases; unmatched junction bases: 3. This CDR3 contains 13 residues. Germline assignment: CDR1 KGHSH and CDR2 LQKENI. In DNA, the CDR3 is TGTGCCAGCTCACCTGGACAGGGCCCTGAAGCTTTCTTT. Translated: CASSPGQGPEAFF.